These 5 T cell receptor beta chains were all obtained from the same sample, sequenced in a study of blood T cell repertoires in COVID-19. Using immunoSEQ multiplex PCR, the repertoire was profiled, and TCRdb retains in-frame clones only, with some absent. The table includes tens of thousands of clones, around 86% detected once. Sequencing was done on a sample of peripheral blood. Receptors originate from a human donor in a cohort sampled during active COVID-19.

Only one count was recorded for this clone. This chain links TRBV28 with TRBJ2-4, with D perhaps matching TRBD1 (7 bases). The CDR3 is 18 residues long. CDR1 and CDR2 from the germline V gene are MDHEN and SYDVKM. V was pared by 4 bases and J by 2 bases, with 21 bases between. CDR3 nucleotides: TGTGCCAGCAGTTCCTCCCGGTGGGACAGCGGGTCCAAAAACATTCAGTACTTC. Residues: CASSSSRWDSGSKNIQYF.

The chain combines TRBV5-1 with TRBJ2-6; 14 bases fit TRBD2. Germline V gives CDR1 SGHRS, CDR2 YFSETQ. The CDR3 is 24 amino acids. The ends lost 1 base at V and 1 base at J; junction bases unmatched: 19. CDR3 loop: CASSLWQPTGLAGGPTSGANVLTF. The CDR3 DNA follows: TGCGCCAGCAGCTTGTGGCAACCCACCGGACTAGCGGGAGGCCCGACTTCTGGGGCCAACGTCCTGACTTTC.

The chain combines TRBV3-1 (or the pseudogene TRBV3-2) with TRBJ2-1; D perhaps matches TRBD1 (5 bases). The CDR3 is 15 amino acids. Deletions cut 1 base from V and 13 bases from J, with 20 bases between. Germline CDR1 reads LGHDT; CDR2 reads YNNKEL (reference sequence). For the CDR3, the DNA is TGTGCCAGCAGCCAAGCTGGCCCTTTCACACAGGAACAGTTCTTC. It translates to CASSQAGPFTQEQFF.

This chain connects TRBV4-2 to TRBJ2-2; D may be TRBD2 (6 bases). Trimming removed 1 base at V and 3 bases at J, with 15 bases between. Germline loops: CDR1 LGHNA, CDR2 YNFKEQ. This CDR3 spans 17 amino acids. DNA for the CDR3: TGTGCCAGCAGCCAAGTTGGGAGACTAGGGGACACCGGGGAGCTGTTTTTT. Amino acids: CASSQVGRLGDTGELFF.

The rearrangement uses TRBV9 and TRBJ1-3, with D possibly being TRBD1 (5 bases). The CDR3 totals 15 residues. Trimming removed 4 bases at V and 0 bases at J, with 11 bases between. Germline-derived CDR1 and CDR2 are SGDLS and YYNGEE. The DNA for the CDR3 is TGTGCCAGCAGCCTGACAGCTAACTCTGGAAACACCATATATTTT. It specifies CASSLTANSGNTIYF.